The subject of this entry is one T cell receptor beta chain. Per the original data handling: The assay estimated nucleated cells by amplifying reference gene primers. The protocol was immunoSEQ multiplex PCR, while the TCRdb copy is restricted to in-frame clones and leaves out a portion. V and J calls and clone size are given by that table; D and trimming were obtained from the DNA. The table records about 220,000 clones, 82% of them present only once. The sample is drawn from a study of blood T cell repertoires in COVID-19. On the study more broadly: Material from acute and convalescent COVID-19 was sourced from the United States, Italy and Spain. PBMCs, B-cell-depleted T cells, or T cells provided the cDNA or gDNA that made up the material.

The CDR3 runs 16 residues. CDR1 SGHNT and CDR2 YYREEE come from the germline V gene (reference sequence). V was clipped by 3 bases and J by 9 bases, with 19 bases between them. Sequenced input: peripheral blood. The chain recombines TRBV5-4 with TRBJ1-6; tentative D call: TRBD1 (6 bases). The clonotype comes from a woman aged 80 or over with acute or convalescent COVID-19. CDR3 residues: CASSSVNRDIGSPLHF. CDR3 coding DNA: TGTGCCAGCAGCTCGGTTAACAGGGACATTGGTTCACCCCTCCACTTT.